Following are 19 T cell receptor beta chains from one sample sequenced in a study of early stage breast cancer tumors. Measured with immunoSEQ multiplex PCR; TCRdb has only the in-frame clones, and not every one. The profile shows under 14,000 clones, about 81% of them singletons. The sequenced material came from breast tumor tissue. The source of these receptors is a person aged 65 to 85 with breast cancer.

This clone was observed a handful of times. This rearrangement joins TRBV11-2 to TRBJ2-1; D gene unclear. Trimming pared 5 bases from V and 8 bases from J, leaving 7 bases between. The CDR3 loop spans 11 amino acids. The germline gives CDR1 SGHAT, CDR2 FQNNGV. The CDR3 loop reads CASSGVDEQFF. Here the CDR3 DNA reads TGTGCCAGCAGCGGAGTGGATGAGCAGTTCTTC.

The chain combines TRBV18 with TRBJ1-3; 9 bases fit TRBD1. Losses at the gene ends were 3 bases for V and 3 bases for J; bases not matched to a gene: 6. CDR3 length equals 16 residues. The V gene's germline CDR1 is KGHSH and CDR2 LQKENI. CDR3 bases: TGTGCCAGCTCACCGGGGACAGGGAGCCATGGAAACACCATATATTTT. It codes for CASSPGTGSHGNTIYF.

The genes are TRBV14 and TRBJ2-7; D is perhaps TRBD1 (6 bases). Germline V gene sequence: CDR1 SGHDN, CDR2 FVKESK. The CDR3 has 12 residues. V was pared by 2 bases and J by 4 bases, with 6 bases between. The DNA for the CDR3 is TGTGCCAGCAGCCAAACAGGGTACGAGCAGTACTTC. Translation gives CASSQTGYEQYF.

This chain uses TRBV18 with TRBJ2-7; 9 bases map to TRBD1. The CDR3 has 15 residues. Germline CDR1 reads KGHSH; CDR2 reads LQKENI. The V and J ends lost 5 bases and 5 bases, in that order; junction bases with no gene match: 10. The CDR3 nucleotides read TGTGCCAGCTCATACGGACAGGGGCCAGCACACGAGCAGTACTTC. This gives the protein CASSYGQGPAHEQYF.

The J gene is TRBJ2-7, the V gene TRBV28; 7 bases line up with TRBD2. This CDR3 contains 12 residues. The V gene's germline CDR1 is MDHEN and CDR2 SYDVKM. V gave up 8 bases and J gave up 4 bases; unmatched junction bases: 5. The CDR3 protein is CASGRAGYEQYF. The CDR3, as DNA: TGTGCCAGCGGGAGGGCAGGGTACGAGCAGTACTTC.

CDR3 in DNA: TGTGCCAGCAGTATACAGGGGGCGCGTTATGGCTACACCTTC. This codes for CASSIQGARYGYTF. The V call is TRBV7-2, the J call TRBJ1-2; 9 nucleotides line up with TRBD1. The germline V gene encodes CDR1 SGHTA and CDR2 FQGNSA. The CDR3 is 14 residues long. Trimming removed 6 bases from V and 5 bases from J; junction bases left unmatched: 7.

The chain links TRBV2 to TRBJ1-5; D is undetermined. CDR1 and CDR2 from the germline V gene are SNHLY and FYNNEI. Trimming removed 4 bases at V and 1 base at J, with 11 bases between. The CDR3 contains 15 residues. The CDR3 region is CASSARVRSNQPQHF. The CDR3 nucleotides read TGTGCCAGCAGTGCGCGGGTGAGGAGCAATCAGCCCCAGCATTTT.

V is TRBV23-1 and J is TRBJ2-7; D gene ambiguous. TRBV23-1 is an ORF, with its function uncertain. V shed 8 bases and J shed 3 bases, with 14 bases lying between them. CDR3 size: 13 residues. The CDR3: CASPPRPRYEQYF. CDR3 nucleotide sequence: TGCGCCAGCCCCCCCCGTCCTCGCTACGAGCAGTACTTC.

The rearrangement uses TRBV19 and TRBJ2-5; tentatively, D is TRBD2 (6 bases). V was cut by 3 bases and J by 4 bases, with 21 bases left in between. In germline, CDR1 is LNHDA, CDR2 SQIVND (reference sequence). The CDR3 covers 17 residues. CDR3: CASSIRIARGEIETQYF. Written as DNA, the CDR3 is TGTGCCAGTAGTATTCGGATTGCCCGCGGGGAAATAGAGACCCAGTACTTC.

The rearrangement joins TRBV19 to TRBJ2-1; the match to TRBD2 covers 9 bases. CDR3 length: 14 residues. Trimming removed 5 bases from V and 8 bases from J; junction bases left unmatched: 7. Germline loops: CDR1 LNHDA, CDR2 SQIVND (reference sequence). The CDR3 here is CASSGWLAGYEQFF. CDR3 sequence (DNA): TGTGCCAGTAGTGGGTGGCTAGCGGGATATGAGCAGTTCTTC. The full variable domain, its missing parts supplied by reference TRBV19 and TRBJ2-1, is DGGITQSPKYLFRKEGQNVTLSCEQNLNHDAMYWYRQDPGQGLRLIYYSQIVNDFQKGDIAEGYSVSREKKESFPLTVTSAQKNPTAFYLCASSGWLAGYEQFFGPGTRLTVL.

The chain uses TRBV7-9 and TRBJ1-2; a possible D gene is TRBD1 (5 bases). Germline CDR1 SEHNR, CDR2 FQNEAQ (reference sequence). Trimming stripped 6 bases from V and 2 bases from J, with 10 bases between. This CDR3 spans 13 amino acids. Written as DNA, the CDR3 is TGTGCCAGCAGAAGGACAACCAACTATGGCTACACCTTC. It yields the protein CASRRTTNYGYTF.

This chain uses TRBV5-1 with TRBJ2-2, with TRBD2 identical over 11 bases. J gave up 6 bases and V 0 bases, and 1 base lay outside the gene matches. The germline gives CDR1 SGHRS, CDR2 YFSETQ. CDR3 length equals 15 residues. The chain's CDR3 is CASSLVAGGAGELFF. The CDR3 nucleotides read TGCGCCAGCAGCTTGGTAGCGGGAGGGGCCGGGGAGCTGTTTTTT.

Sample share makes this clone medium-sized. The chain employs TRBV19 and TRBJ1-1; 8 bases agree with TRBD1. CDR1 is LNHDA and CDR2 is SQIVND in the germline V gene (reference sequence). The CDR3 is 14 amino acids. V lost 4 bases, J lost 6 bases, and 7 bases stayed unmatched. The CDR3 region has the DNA TGTGCCAGTAGTAACCAGGGGGCAAGGGCTGAAGCTTTCTTT. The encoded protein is CASSNQGARAEAFF.

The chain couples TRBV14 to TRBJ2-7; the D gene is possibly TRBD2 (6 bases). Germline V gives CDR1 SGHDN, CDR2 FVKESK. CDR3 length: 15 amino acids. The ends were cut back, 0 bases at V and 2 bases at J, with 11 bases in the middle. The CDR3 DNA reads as TGTGCCAGCAGCCAAGAAGGTAGCGGAACCTACGAGCAGTACTTC. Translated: CASSQEGSGTYEQYF.

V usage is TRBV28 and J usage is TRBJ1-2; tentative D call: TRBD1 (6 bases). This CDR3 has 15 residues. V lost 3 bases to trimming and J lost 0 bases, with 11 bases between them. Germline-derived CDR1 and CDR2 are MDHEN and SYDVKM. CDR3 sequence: CASSLGAVSNYGYTF. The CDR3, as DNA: TGTGCCAGCAGTTTGGGGGCAGTTTCTAACTATGGCTACACCTTC.

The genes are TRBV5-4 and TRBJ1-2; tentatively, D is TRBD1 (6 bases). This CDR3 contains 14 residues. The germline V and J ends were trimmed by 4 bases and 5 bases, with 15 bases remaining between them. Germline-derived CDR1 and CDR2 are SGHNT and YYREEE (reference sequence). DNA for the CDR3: TGTGCCAGCAGCCAACGAGGGGGGGCGTATGGCTACACCTTC. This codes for CASSQRGGAYGYTF.

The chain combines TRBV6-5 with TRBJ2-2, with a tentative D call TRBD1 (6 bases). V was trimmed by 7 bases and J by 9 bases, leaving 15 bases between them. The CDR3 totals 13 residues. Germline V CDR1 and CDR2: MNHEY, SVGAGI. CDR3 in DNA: TGTGCCAGCACCGTAGGGGGACAACGGGAGCTGTTTTTT. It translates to CASTVGGQRELFF.

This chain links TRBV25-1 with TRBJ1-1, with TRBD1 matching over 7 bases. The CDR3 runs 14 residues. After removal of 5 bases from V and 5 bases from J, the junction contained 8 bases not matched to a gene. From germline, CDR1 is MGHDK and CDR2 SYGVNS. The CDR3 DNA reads TGTGCCAGCAGTTACGGACAGGTTGCGACTGAAGCTTTCTTT. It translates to CASSYGQVATEAFF.

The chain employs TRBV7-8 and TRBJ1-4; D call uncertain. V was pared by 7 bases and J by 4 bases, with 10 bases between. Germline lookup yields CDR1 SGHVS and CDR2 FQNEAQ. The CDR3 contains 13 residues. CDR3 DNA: TGTGCCAGCAAGAGTCGGGGTAATGAAAAACTGTTTTTT. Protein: CASKSRGNEKLFF.